This entry lists 19 T cell receptor beta chains sequenced from one sample in a study of T cell responses to AZD1222 COVID-19 vaccine. Method: immunoSEQ multiplex PCR; TCRdb's copy keeps in-frame clones and lacks some. The table has about 180,000 clones, over 75% seen once. Sequenced here: peripheral blood, sampled on day 0 of AZD1222 vaccination. These receptors were collected from an adult in good health.

V and J are TRBV3-1 (or the pseudogene TRBV3-2) and TRBJ2-1; 8 bases align to TRBD2. V lost 0 bases, J lost 4 bases, and 8 bases stayed unmatched. This CDR3 spans 17 amino acids. Germline values: CDR1 LGHDT, CDR2 YNNKEL (reference sequence). CDR3 region: CASSQDLVSGGYNEQFF. DNA of the CDR3: TGTGCCAGCAGCCAAGATCTAGTCAGCGGGGGTTACAATGAGCAGTTCTTC.

This chain links TRBV5-1 with TRBJ1-1, with a possible D match to TRBD1 (6 bases). This CDR3 is 14 amino acids long. V was shortened by 1 base and J by 4 bases, with 11 bases between the two germline ends. Looked up from germline, CDR1 is SGHRS and CDR2 is YFSETQ. This CDR3 reads CASSLQGGPTEAFF. CDR3 coding DNA: TGCGCCAGCAGCTTGCAAGGGGGGCCCACTGAAGCTTTCTTT.

The rearrangement uses TRBV6-5 and TRBJ1-6; tentative D call: TRBD1 (6 bases). The germline V gene has CDR1 MNHEY and CDR2 SVGAGI. The CDR3 is 15 residues long. The V end was cut by 6 bases, the J end by 0 bases, with 9 bases between. DNA of the CDR3: TGTGCCAGCAGAAAGGGGGGCTCCTATAATTCACCCCTCCACTTT. It codes for CASRKGGSYNSPLHF.

The chain carries TRBV7-9 and TRBJ2-1, with a possible D match to TRBD1 (7 bases). Trimming stripped 3 bases from V and 5 bases from J, with 20 bases between. Germline loops: CDR1 SEHNR, CDR2 FQNEAQ (reference sequence). The CDR3 has 17 residues. The CDR3 DNA reads TGTGCCAGCAGCTTCTCGCGGGGCCCAGGGGGGAACAATGAGCAGTTCTTC. It specifies CASSFSRGPGGNNEQFF.

J is TRBJ2-5 and V is TRBV7-8, with D perhaps TRBD2 (5 bases). Germline CDR1 reads SGHVS; CDR2 reads FQNEAQ. This CDR3 spans 15 amino acids. V gave up 4 bases and J gave up 1 base, with 13 bases separating them. In nucleotides, the CDR3 is TGTGCCAGCAGCTATCGGAGGCGCTCCCAAGAGACCCAGTACTTC. It specifies CASSYRRRSQETQYF.

The chain is built from TRBV24-1 and TRBJ2-1; 8 nucleotides match TRBD1. Germline values: CDR1 KGHDR, CDR2 SFDVKD. This CDR3 has 16 residues. The trim removed 1 base at V and 4 bases at J, leaving 5 bases unmatched. This chain's CDR3 is CATSDFRTGSYNEQFF. The DNA of the CDR3 is TGTGCCACCAGTGATTTCAGGACAGGGAGTTACAATGAGCAGTTCTTC.

The chain carries TRBV5-1 and TRBJ1-1; D is unclear. CDR1 and CDR2 from the germline V gene are SGHRS and YFSETQ. There are 15 residues in the CDR3. V was trimmed by 0 bases and J by 1 base, leaving 10 bases between them. As DNA, the CDR3 is TGCGCCAGCAGCTTGGAAGGATCGGAGAACACTGAAGCTTTCTTT. It translates to CASSLEGSENTEAFF.

This chain connects TRBV6-5 to TRBJ1-1; unclear D gene. In germline, CDR1 is MNHEY, CDR2 SVGAGI. The CDR3 consists of 15 residues. Between the trimmed V and J ends, which lost 2 bases and 4 bases, there was a span of 14 bases. CDR3 DNA: TGTGCCAGCAGTTACGCGGCGGGGAAGCTCACTGAAGCTTTCTTT. Translating it yields CASSYAAGKLTEAFF.

The V gene is TRBV19, the J gene TRBJ2-2; 7 bases fit TRBD1. Germline V gives CDR1 LNHDA, CDR2 SQIVND (reference sequence). The V gene end was trimmed by 6 bases and the J gene end by 6 bases; junction bases not matched to a gene: 16. CDR3 size: 17 residues. DNA of the CDR3: TGTGCCAGTAGACCCAAACACACAGGGGAAGAGGCCGGGGAGCTGTTTTTT. Protein product: CASRPKHTGEEAGELFF.

The chain couples TRBV11-2 to TRBJ1-6, with D perhaps matching TRBD1 (5 bases). V gave up 4 bases and J gave up 5 bases, with 12 bases separating them. CDR3 length: 15 amino acids. Germline assignment: CDR1 SGHAT and CDR2 FQNNGV. This CDR3 reads CASSSIGGDNSPLHF. In DNA form, the CDR3 reads TGTGCCAGCAGCTCAATCGGGGGGGATAATTCACCCCTCCACTTT.

This rearrangement joins TRBV27 to TRBJ2-1; TRBD2 aligns across 9 bases. J lost 8 bases, V lost 5 bases, and 16 bases had no gene match. This CDR3 spans 17 amino acids. CDR1 and CDR2 from the germline V gene are MNHEY and SMNVEV (reference sequence). CDR3 sequence: CASSHSLLAGDVDEQFF. The CDR3 DNA is TGTGCCAGCAGTCACTCTCTACTAGCGGGTGACGTCGATGAGCAGTTCTTC.

This clone has just a few counts. The DNA for the CDR3 is TGTGCCAGCAGCATGGACAGCATGAACACTGAAGCTTTCTTT. Its translation: CASSMDSMNTEAFF. The rearrangement uses TRBV16 and TRBJ1-1; tentatively, D is TRBD1 (6 bases). The CDR3 loop spans 14 amino acids. V lost 5 bases and J 0 bases, leaving 10 bases between the germline ends. Germline loops: CDR1 KGHSY, CDR2 FQNENV.

The chain is built from TRBV30 and TRBJ1-6; 7 bases fit TRBD1. Trimming took 5 bases from V and 9 from J; bases not matched to a gene: 10. CDR1 is GTSNPN, CDR2 SVGIG, per germline (reference sequence). This CDR3 region has 14 residues. Written as DNA, the CDR3 is TGTGCCTGGGACTCCAACAGGGGTAGTTCACCCCTCCACTTT. It yields the protein CAWDSNRGSSPLHF.

The genes are TRBV12-3 or TRBV12-4 and TRBJ2-7; TRBD2 is a possible D gene (6 bases). V was shortened by 4 bases and J by 7 bases, with 11 bases between the two germline ends. The CDR3 is 12 amino acids. The CDR3 DNA follows: TGTGCCAGCAGTTCCGGGAGAGGGGAGCAGTACTTC. Amino acid sequence: CASSSGRGEQYF.

V and J are TRBV6-5 and TRBJ2-2, with 8 bases aligning to TRBD1. Trimming removed 2 bases from V and 2 bases from J; junction bases left unmatched: 4. The germline V gene encodes CDR1 MNHEY and CDR2 SVGAGI. This CDR3 contains 16 residues. The CDR3 is CASSYRTGYNTGELFF. In DNA form, the CDR3 reads TGTGCCAGCAGTTACCGGACAGGGTATAACACCGGGGAGCTGTTTTTT.

This chain uses TRBV28 with TRBJ1-6, with D maybe TRBD1 (5 bases). The CDR3 spans 14 residues. CDR1 MDHEN and CDR2 SYDVKM come from the germline V gene. V was pared by 7 bases and J by 7 bases, with 14 bases between. As DNA, the CDR3 is TGTGCCAGCACCACCCCGGGGGGGAATTCACCCCTCCACTTT. Translating it yields CASTTPGGNSPLHF.

V is TRBV28 and J is TRBJ2-1, with 8 bases fitting TRBD1. Trimming at V came to 5 bases and at J to 7 bases, leaving 7 bases not matched to a gene. Germline CDR1 MDHEN, CDR2 SYDVKM. The CDR3 length is 14 residues. CDR3 bases: TGTGCCAGCAGTGCCAGGGGGCCATTGAATGAGCAGTTCTTC. Translation gives CASSARGPLNEQFF.

V usage is TRBV5-5 and J usage is TRBJ1-3, with no clear D. Germline CDR1 is SGHKS and CDR2 is YYEKEE (reference sequence). The length of the CDR3 is 14 residues. Trimming took 4 bases from V and 1 from J, leaving 9 bases between them. The CDR3 coding sequence is TGTGCCAGCAGCCCCTTCCTTTCTGGAAACACCATATATTTT. Its protein is CASSPFLSGNTIYF.

This chain uses TRBV18 with TRBJ2-3, with D hard to call. From germline, CDR1 is KGHSH and CDR2 LQKENI. The CDR3 is 12 residues long. Deletions cut 6 bases from V and 4 bases from J, with 8 bases between. The DNA for the CDR3 is TGTGCCAGCTCTCGGGTCCCAGATACGCAGTATTTT. Protein: CASSRVPDTQYF. The full variable domain, with the rest looked up from reference TRBV18 and TRBJ2-3, is NAGVMQNPRHLVRRRGQEARLRCSPMKGHSHVYWYRQLPEEGLKFMVYLQKENIIDESGMPKERFSAEFPKEGPSILRIQQVVRGDSAAYFCASSRVPDTQYFGPGTRLTVL.